The clone carrying this T cell receptor (beta chain) was observed a single time. Its antigen is still unknown. The data were taken from a study of PD-1 blockade in mismatch repair-deficient tumors. Background on the study: Patients had 12 mismatch repair-deficient cancer types and were previously treated and progressing. Overall study results and limits: Tumor-resident clones, often absent from pretreatment blood, expanded after pembrolizumab and then contracted.

Assay used: immunoSEQ multiplex PCR; TCRdb lists only in-frame clones, some missing. This table has over 100,000 clones, around three quarters appearing once. The CDR3 is 16 residues long. Germline V gene sequence: CDR1 SGHDT, CDR2 YYEEEE. The V end was cut by 4 bases, the J end by 2 bases, with 18 bases between. A few pembrolizumab responders had their TCRs sequenced. The V and J genes are TRBV5-6 and TRBJ2-5, with unresolved D. The sample consisted of peripheral blood, taken roughly 60 weeks after starting pembrolizumab. The sequence was obtained from an adult with mismatch repair-deficient cancer. The CDR3 DNA follows: TGTGCCAGCAGCCACCGACGGACGAAAGGGCAAGAGACCCAGTACTTC. As protein: CASSHRRTKGQETQYF.